Each of the 7 T cell receptor beta chains below was sequenced from the same sample in a study of response to subunit inactivated influenza vaccine. From the RT-PCR reads, TCRdb called clonotypes with MiXCR, one entry per CDR3 protein. Of 860,000 or so distinct CDR3 sequences listed, less than 25% are singletons. Sequences were derived from PBMCs from blood, sampled 5 days after vaccination. The receptors come from a man aged 50 or older who received an inactivated influenza vaccine.

The V call is TRBV29-1, the J call TRBJ2-7, with 13 bases lining up with TRBD2. With V trimmed by 6 bases and J by 3 bases, 5 bases remained unmatched. The CDR3 has 14 amino acids. The germline CDR1 and CDR2 sequences are SQVTM and ANQGSEA. The CDR3 reads CSVDGTSGNYEQYF. CDR3 in DNA: TGCAGCGTCGACGGGACTAGCGGGAACTACGAGCAGTACTTC.

This clonotype was counted only a few times. The gene calls are TRBV19 and TRBJ2-1; D may be TRBD1 or TRBD2 (5 bases each). Between the trimmed V and J ends, which lost 5 bases and 0 bases, there was a span of 14 bases. Germline V gives CDR1 LNHDA, CDR2 SQIVND (reference sequence). The CDR3 spans 16 residues. The CDR3 DNA follows: TGTGCCAGTAGTGATCTGGGACGGAGCTCCTACAATGAGCAGTTCTTC. Translated, it gives CASSDLGRSSYNEQFF.

V usage is TRBV13 and J usage is TRBJ2-2; the D is unclear. This CDR3 comprises 18 residues. V dropped 4 bases and J dropped 1 base, with 19 bases sitting between them. From germline, CDR1 is PRHDT and CDR2 FYEKMQ (reference sequence). CDR3 nucleotide sequence: TGTGCCAGCAGCTCCACCGAATTGCGAGGCTGGAACACCGGGGAGCTGTTTTTT. Its translation is CASSSTELRGWNTGELFF.

The V call is TRBV7-2, the J call TRBJ2-3; 9 nucleotides match TRBD1. Per germline, CDR1 SGHTA and CDR2 FQGNSA. The J segment lost 3 bases and the V segment lost 6 bases, leaving 10 bases of the junction unmatched. This CDR3 region has 16 residues. CDR3 in amino acids: CASRVGTGRRTDTQYF. The CDR3 bases are TGTGCCAGCAGAGTAGGGACAGGGAGGCGGACAGATACGCAGTATTTT.

This clonotype was seen a handful of times. V gene TRBV12-3 or TRBV12-4 combines with J gene TRBJ1-1; 7 bases are shared with TRBD1. This CDR3 comprises 14 residues. Losses at the gene ends were 5 bases for V and 1 base for J; bases not matched to a gene: 4. The CDR3 bases are TGTGCCAGCAGTCGACAGGGCCCGAACACTGAAGCTTTCTTT. As protein: CASSRQGPNTEAFF.

The chain is built from TRBV27 and TRBJ2-7; a possible D gene is TRBD1 (5 bases). Germline V CDR1 and CDR2: MNHEY, SMNVEV (reference sequence). V dropped 3 bases and J dropped 3 bases, with 12 bases sitting between them. CDR3 length equals 14 residues. This chain's CDR3 is CASSFRGGIYEQYF. In nucleotides, the CDR3 is TGTGCCAGCAGTTTTAGGGGTGGGATCTACGAGCAGTACTTC.

The chain recombines TRBV11-2 with TRBJ2-1; D tentatively fits TRBD1 or TRBD2 (6 bases each). This CDR3 comprises 11 residues. Germline V lookup: CDR1 SGHAT, CDR2 FQNNGV. The V end lost 11 bases, the J end lost 4 bases, and 9 bases lay between the germline ends. Written as DNA, the CDR3 is TGTGCCGGGGGGCGGTACAATGAGCAGTTCTTC. Translation gives CAGGRYNEQFF.